These 28 T cell receptor beta chains were all obtained from the same sample, sequenced in a study of cytomegalovirus exposure and HLA in healthy donors. Researchers ran the PCR with 60 Vbeta and 13 Jbeta primers. Data came from immunoSEQ multiplex PCR; TCRdb stores just in-frame clones and leaves some out. The top ten clones hold roughly 0.5% of a sample with approximately 150,000 clones, 88% of them seen once. The sequenced sample consisted of PBMCs. The receptors derive from a woman aged 40 to 50 in good health and CMV-seronegative.

The rearrangement uses TRBV5-6 and TRBJ1-1; D gene unclear. This CDR3 comprises 15 residues. Germline V gene sequence: CDR1 SGHDT, CDR2 YYEEEE. The V and J ends lost 3 bases and 3 bases respectively, with 15 bases between them. The CDR3 DNA reads TGTGCCAGCAGCTCGGGAGGTAGGGTGTACACTGAAGCTTTCTTT. Amino acid sequence: CASSSGGRVYTEAFF.

This clone was observed a few times. The rearrangement uses TRBV6-6 and TRBJ1-1; D is uncertain. Germline V gives CDR1 MNHNY, CDR2 SVGAGI (reference sequence). This CDR3 has 14 residues. Trimming left V 6 bases short and J 0 bases short, with 11 bases between. The CDR3 loop reads CASSDLIMNTEAFF. The DNA of the CDR3 is TGTGCCAGCAGCGACTTAATCATGAACACTGAAGCTTTCTTT.

This chain links TRBV2 with TRBJ2-5; a possible D gene is TRBD2 (6 bases). CDR1 and CDR2 (germline): SNHLY, FYNNEI. The CDR3 runs 12 residues. Trimming removed 8 bases at V and 4 bases at J, with 11 bases between. CDR3 sequence (DNA): TGTGCCAGCGGAACTAGCCGAGAGACCCAGTACTTC. Residues: CASGTSRETQYF.

This chain links TRBV7-9 with TRBJ1-1; D may be TRBD1 (6 bases). Germline V gene sequence: CDR1 SEHNR, CDR2 FQNEAQ (reference sequence). The CDR3 length is 15 residues. Trimming left V 0 bases short and J 1 base short, with 9 bases between. The CDR3 DNA is TGTGCCAGCAGCTTAGCGGCGGGGGCGAACACTGAAGCTTTCTTT. It is translated as CASSLAAGANTEAFF.

This chain uses TRBV7-9 with TRBJ2-1; 10 bases match TRBD2. This CDR3 spans 18 amino acids. Germline lookup yields CDR1 SEHNR and CDR2 FQNEAQ (reference sequence). The V and J ends lost 1 base and 3 bases, in that order; junction bases with no gene match: 9. CDR3 amino acids: CASSLGWSSGGFYNEQFF. The DNA of the CDR3 is TGTGCCAGCAGCTTAGGTTGGTCTAGCGGGGGTTTCTACAATGAGCAGTTCTTC.

This clone was observed a few times. The same CDR3 arises from other DNA sequences in this sample as well. The V call is TRBV6-6, the J call TRBJ1-1; D gene ambiguous. The CDR3 runs to 12 residues. V was trimmed by 6 bases and J by 0 bases, leaving 5 bases between them. The germline gives CDR1 MNHNY, CDR2 SVGAGI (reference sequence). CDR3 DNA sequence: TGTGCCAGCAGCCCCATGAACACTGAAGCTTTCTTT. Its protein product is CASSPMNTEAFF.

V and J are TRBV5-4 and TRBJ2-7; 8 nucleotides agree with TRBD2. V gave up 4 bases and J gave up 5 bases; unmatched junction bases: 11. Per germline, CDR1 SGHNT and CDR2 YYREEE (reference sequence). There are 15 residues in the CDR3. The CDR3 DNA follows: TGTGCCAGCAGCGCCCAAGCGGGGGTTTACAACGAGCAGTACTTC. Its translation is CASSAQAGVYNEQYF.

As DNA, the CDR3 is TGTGCCAGCACCCCTGACGGGGGTTGGGCAGATGAGCAGTTCTTC. Encoded protein: CASTPDGGWADEQFF. V usage is TRBV5-6 and J usage is TRBJ2-1; tentatively, D is TRBD2 (6 bases). This CDR3 region has 15 residues. Germline lookup yields CDR1 SGHDT and CDR2 YYEEEE. V gave up 6 bases and J gave up 8 bases, with 21 bases separating them.

The rearrangement joins TRBV10-3 to TRBJ2-7, with a weak D call TRBD1 (6 bases). The CDR3 extends over 14 amino acids. The V and J ends lost 8 bases and 2 bases respectively, with 16 bases between them. Germline assignment: CDR1 ENHRY and CDR2 SYGVKD. CDR3 sequence reads: CAIGIQGLTYEQYF. CDR3 DNA sequence: TGTGCCATCGGGATACAGGGTTTAACCTACGAGCAGTACTTC.

J is TRBJ2-3 and V is TRBV5-8; possibly TRBD1 for D (6 bases). CDR1 and CDR2 (germline): SGHTS, YDEGEE. CDR3 length: 18 residues. V gave up 0 bases and J gave up 0 bases, with 17 bases separating them. CDR3: CASSLGESLGASTDTQYF. CDR3 coding DNA: TGTGCCAGCAGCTTGGGGGAGTCGTTGGGGGCTAGCACAGATACGCAGTATTTT.

The chain carries TRBV28 and TRBJ1-5; 9 nucleotides match TRBD1. The CDR3 has 15 amino acids. Per germline, CDR1 MDHEN and CDR2 SYDVKM. After removal of 5 bases from V and 3 bases from J, the junction contained 5 bases not matched to a gene. CDR3 in DNA: TGTGCCAGCAGTACCGGGACAGGGCACAATCAGCCCCAGCATTTT. This translates into CASSTGTGHNQPQHF.

V usage is TRBV2 and J usage is TRBJ1-5, with 9 bases that match TRBD1. Germline CDR1 and CDR2: SNHLY and FYNNEI. The CDR3 length is 14 residues. V dropped 8 bases and J dropped 7; count of bases not matched to a gene: 9. CDR3 residues: CASEADRGRQPQHF. CDR3 DNA sequence: TGTGCCAGCGAAGCGGACAGGGGACGGCAGCCCCAGCATTTT. Variable domain in full (rest from reference TRBV2 and TRBJ1-5): EPEVTQTPSHQVTQMGQEVILRCVPISNHLYFYWYRQILGQKVEFLVSFYNNEISEKSEIFDDQFSVERPDGSNFTLKIRSTKLEDSAMYFCASEADRGRQPQHFGDGTRLSIL.

The chain uses TRBV4-1 and TRBJ2-3; 9 bases align to TRBD1. CDR1 and CDR2 (germline): MGHRA, YSYEKL. CDR3 length: 16 residues. V trimming: 6 bases; J trimming: 4 bases; junction bases outside the gene matches: 11. This chain's CDR3 is CASRRQGTGKPDTQYF. The CDR3 nucleotides read TGCGCCAGCAGGCGGCAGGGGACAGGGAAGCCAGATACGCAGTATTTT.

The chain uses TRBV5-6 and TRBJ2-7; D remains unclear. The germline V and J ends were trimmed by 0 bases and 2 bases, with 9 bases remaining between them. The germline gives CDR1 SGHDT, CDR2 YYEEEE. There are 14 residues in the CDR3. The CDR3 sequence: CASSLGLETYEQYF. The CDR3 DNA follows: TGTGCCAGCAGCTTGGGGCTAGAGACCTACGAGCAGTACTTC.

This chain links TRBV4-3 with TRBJ1-2, with TRBD1 matching 7 bases. The trim removed 0 bases at V and 4 bases at J, leaving 5 bases unmatched. CDR1 is LGHNA, CDR2 YSLEER, per germline. The CDR3 sequence is 15 residues long. CDR3 protein: CASSQDPRQGYGYTF. In DNA, the CDR3 is TGCGCCAGCAGCCAAGATCCAAGACAGGGCTATGGCTACACCTTC.

This clone appeared once. The chain uses TRBV4-1 and TRBJ2-7; 8 bases align to TRBD2. The V and J ends lost 4 bases and 2 bases, in that order; junction bases with no gene match: 10. Germline CDR1 MGHRA, CDR2 YSYEKL. This CDR3 is 16 amino acids long. CDR3 in amino acids: CASSRLSAGAAYEQYF. The CDR3 DNA follows: TGCGCCAGCAGCCGCCTCTCAGCGGGGGCTGCCTACGAGCAGTACTTC.

The rearrangement joins TRBV5-1 to TRBJ2-1, with a possible D match to TRBD1 (6 bases). The V end lost 4 bases, the J end lost 6 bases, and 14 bases lay between the germline ends. The CDR3 runs 14 residues. Germline V gene sequence: CDR1 SGHRS, CDR2 YFSETQ. The CDR3 is CASSPQPDSNEQFF. The DNA for the CDR3 is TGCGCCAGCAGCCCACAACCGGACAGCAATGAGCAGTTCTTC.

The rearrangement uses TRBV28 and TRBJ2-7; the D gene is possibly TRBD1 (5 bases). In germline, CDR1 is MDHEN, CDR2 SYDVKM. V dropped 8 bases and J dropped 3 bases, with 17 bases sitting between them. The CDR3 contains 14 residues. Written as DNA, the CDR3 is TGTGCCAGCTCGAGCCCAGGACAACTCTACGAGCAGTACTTC. This gives the protein CASSSPGQLYEQYF.

The chain joins TRBV19 to TRBJ2-7; 9 bases fit TRBD1. The CDR3 length is 15 residues. Germline loops: CDR1 LNHDA, CDR2 SQIVND (reference sequence). The V gene end was trimmed by 3 bases and the J gene end by 6 bases; junction bases not matched to a gene: 9. For the CDR3, the DNA is TGTGCCAGTAGTATCCTCAACAGGGGGCAGTGCGAGCAGTACTTC. Its protein is CASSILNRGQCEQYF.

CDR3 nucleotides: TGTGCCAGCAGCGTAGGGGGACTGCAGGGGGACTATGGCTACACCTTC. Translated, it gives CASSVGGLQGDYGYTF. The V gene is TRBV9, the J gene TRBJ1-2; 7 bases match TRBD1. CDR1 is SGDLS, CDR2 YYNGEE, per germline. Losses at the gene ends were 0 bases for V and 3 bases for J; bases not matched to a gene: 8. This CDR3 has 16 residues. Supplemented by reference TRBV9 and TRBJ1-2, the full variable domain reads DSGVTQTPKHLITATGQRVTLRCSPRSGDLSVYWYQQSLDQGLQFLIQYYNGEERAKGNILERFSAQQFPDLHSELNLSSLELGDSALYFCASSVGGLQGDYGYTFGSGTRLTVV.

This rearrangement joins TRBV11-2 to TRBJ2-5; 9 bases agree with TRBD1. In germline, CDR1 is SGHAT, CDR2 FQNNGV. V gave up 1 base and J gave up 4 bases; unmatched junction bases: 7. The CDR3 extends over 16 amino acids. The CDR3 protein is CASSLGGTGFVETQYF. The CDR3 DNA sequence: TGTGCCAGCAGCTTAGGAGGGACAGGGTTCGTAGAGACCCAGTACTTC.

This clone came up once. This sequence joins TRBV5-4 and TRBJ2-5; 16 bases are a match to TRBD2. The V and J ends lost 0 bases and 4 bases, in that order; junction bases with no gene match: 3. Germline V CDR1 and CDR2: SGHNT, YYREEE (reference sequence). The CDR3 is 17 residues long. As DNA, the CDR3 is TGTGCCAGCAGCTTGGCGGGACTAGCGGGAGGGTCAGAGACCCAGTACTTC. Encoded protein: CASSLAGLAGGSETQYF.

This chain joins TRBV19 and TRBJ2-7, with a possible D match to TRBD2 (5 bases). Germline V gene data show CDR1 as LNHDA and CDR2 as SQIVND (reference sequence). This CDR3 is 15 amino acids long. Trimming left V 2 bases short and J 3 bases short, with 14 bases between. The chain's CDR3 is CASSISVLEGYEQYF. DNA of the CDR3: TGTGCCAGTAGTATATCTGTGTTAGAGGGCTACGAGCAGTACTTC. Using reference TRBV19 and TRBJ2-7 for the parts outside the CDR3, the full variable domain is DGGITQSPKYLFRKEGQNVTLSCEQNLNHDAMYWYRQDPGQGLRLIYYSQIVNDFQKGDIAEGYSVSREKKESFPLTVTSAQKNPTAFYLCASSISVLEGYEQYFGPGTRLTVT.

The CDR3, as DNA: TGTGCCAGCAGCTCAGGACAGGGAGAGACCCAGTACTTC. Its protein is CASSSGQGETQYF. The V and J genes are TRBV7-9 and TRBJ2-5, with TRBD1 matching over 8 bases. The junction had 2 bases not matched to a gene; V was cut back by 4 bases and J by 4 bases. CDR1 SEHNR and CDR2 FQNEAQ come from the germline V gene (reference sequence). The CDR3 sequence is 13 residues long.

The chain recombines TRBV2 with TRBJ2-5; 14 nucleotides line up with TRBD2. The CDR3 is 16 amino acids. V lost 4 bases to trimming and J lost 5 bases; unmatched junction nucleotides: 6. In germline, CDR1 is SNHLY, CDR2 FYNNEI. CDR3 protein: CASSAGTSGSGETQYF. CDR3 bases: TGTGCCAGCAGTGCCGGGACTAGCGGGAGTGGGGAGACCCAGTACTTC.

The chain employs TRBV5-6 and TRBJ2-3; no definite D call. The CDR3 is made up of 13 amino acids. V was clipped by 4 bases and J by 6 bases, with 12 bases between them. Germline V CDR1 and CDR2: SGHDT, YYEEEE. CDR3 residues: CASSPRHLDTQYF. As DNA, the CDR3 is TGTGCCAGCAGCCCAAGACACCTCGATACGCAGTATTTT.

The genes are TRBV28 and TRBJ2-3, with D possibly TRBD2 on 6 matching bases. Per the germline V gene, CDR1 is MDHEN and CDR2 is SYDVKM. The ends were cut back, 4 bases at V and 4 bases at J, with 9 bases in the middle. There are 13 residues in the CDR3. CDR3 DNA sequence: TGTGCCAGCAGTTGGAGGGGCGCAGATACGCAGTATTTT. This encodes CASSWRGADTQYF.

The count of this clone is one. The V and J genes are TRBV27 and TRBJ2-3, with D possibly being TRBD1 (6 bases). Germline CDR1 is MNHEY and CDR2 is SMNVEV (reference sequence). This CDR3 is 15 amino acids long. Trimming shortened V by 5 bases and J by 2 bases, and 14 bases separated the two germline ends. The CDR3 loop reads CASSAQGTYTDTQYF. CDR3 bases: TGTGCCAGCAGTGCCCAGGGGACCTACACAGATACGCAGTATTTT.